Shown below are 24 T cell receptor beta chains from a single sample sequenced in a study of beta chain features in type 1 diabetes. Study-level results: Moderately but significantly shorter TCRB CDR3s were found in Type 1 diabetes patients in all four CD4+ subsets.

These receptors lack a known antigen. The entirety of the isolated RNA underwent reverse transcription, so expressed TCRB transcripts were sequenced. TCRdb keeps only in-frame clones here, not all; method: immunoSEQ multiplex PCR. The sample has about 640,000 clones, roughly an eighth seen once; the top ten hold roughly 0.11%. Input material: naive CD4+ T cells from blood. These receptors all come from a man aged 30 to 39 with type 1 diabetes.

A few counts support this clone. J is TRBJ1-6 and V is TRBV7-2; D gene unclear. V was pared by 5 bases and J by 2 bases, with 10 bases between. Per the germline V gene, CDR1 is SGHTA and CDR2 is FQGNSA. This CDR3 has 15 amino acids. CDR3 in DNA: TGTGCCAGCAGCGGAGCGGGGACCTATAATTCACCCCTCCACTTT. Its protein is CASSGAGTYNSPLHF.

V usage is TRBV4-2 and J usage is TRBJ2-7; 8 nucleotides align to TRBD2. CDR1 is LGHNA, CDR2 YNFKEQ, per germline. The CDR3 spans 14 residues. Trimming removed 4 bases from V and 2 bases from J; junction bases left unmatched: 4. The CDR3 DNA reads TGTGCCAGCAGCCCAGCGGGGGATCCCTACGAGCAGTACTTC. Its protein is CASSPAGDPYEQYF.

This rearrangement joins TRBV5-1 to TRBJ2-6, with D tentatively TRBD1 (5 bases). Trimming removed 5 bases at V and 2 bases at J, with 11 bases between. This CDR3 has 15 residues. The germline gives CDR1 SGHRS, CDR2 YFSETQ. CDR3 loop: CASRVSGTGANVLTF. Written as DNA, the CDR3 is TGCGCCAGCAGGGTGTCAGGGACTGGGGCCAACGTCCTGACTTTC. The variable domain in full, with the rest retrieved from reference TRBV5-1 and TRBJ2-6, is KAGVTQTPRYLIKTRGQQVTLSCSPISGHRSVSWYQQTPGQGLQFLFEYFSETQRNKGNFPGRFSGRQFSNSRSEMNVSTLELGDSALYLCASRVSGTGANVLTFGAGSRLTVL.

CDR3 DNA sequence: TGTGCCAGCAGCTCATGGACAGGGGGCGCAGATACGCAGTATTTT. Translation: CASSSWTGGADTQYF. The genes are TRBV11-1 and TRBJ2-3; 11 bases align to TRBD1. The germline V gene encodes CDR1 SGHAT and CDR2 FQDESV (reference sequence). The ends lost 4 bases at V and 4 bases at J; junction bases unmatched: 4. The CDR3 loop spans 15 amino acids.

V and J are TRBV5-1 and TRBJ1-3, with D maybe TRBD1 (5 bases). The V end was cut by 4 bases, the J end by 2 bases, with 10 bases between. CDR1 is SGHRS, CDR2 YFSETQ, per germline. The CDR3 extends over 14 amino acids. DNA of the CDR3: TGCGCCAGCAGCGCCCAGGACACTGGAAACACCATATATTTT. It yields the protein CASSAQDTGNTIYF.

The chain links TRBV18 to TRBJ1-5; D not resolved. CDR1 and CDR2 from the germline V gene are KGHSH and LQKENI. CDR3 length: 14 residues. The V gene lost 2 bases and the J gene lost 6 bases, with 11 bases spanning the gap. This CDR3 is CASSPGVRVQPQHF. CDR3 nucleotide sequence: TGTGCCAGCTCACCAGGGGTCCGGGTTCAGCCCCAGCATTTT.

This clone occurred a few times. The genes are TRBV13 and TRBJ1-1; D is possibly TRBD1 (6 bases). V lost 5 bases to trimming and J lost 3 bases, with 10 bases between them. The V gene's germline CDR1 is PRHDT and CDR2 FYEKMQ (reference sequence). This CDR3 is built from 13 residues. CDR3 in amino acids: CASSLTGDTEAFF. CDR3 sequence (DNA): TGTGCCAGCAGCCTGACAGGTGACACTGAAGCTTTCTTT. Looking up the rest from reference TRBV13 and TRBJ1-1 gives the full variable domain: AAGVIQSPRHLIKEKRETATLKCYPIPRHDTVYWYQQGPGQDPQFLISFYEKMQSDKGSIPDRFSAQQFSDYHSELNMSSLELGDSALYFCASSLTGDTEAFFGQGTRLTVV.

Comments on this clone: The same CDR3 also results from other DNA sequences found in this sample. The chain joins TRBV5-1 to TRBJ1-6; D gene unclear. In germline, CDR1 is SGHRS, CDR2 YFSETQ. The CDR3 extends over 12 amino acids. V lost 2 bases, J lost 7 bases, and 4 bases lay in between. CDR3 in amino acids: CASSFLNSPLHF. The CDR3 DNA sequence: TGCGCCAGCAGCTTCCTGAATTCACCCCTCCACTTT.

This clone was observed a few times. The V gene is TRBV4-2, the J gene TRBJ1-1; possible D gene TRBD1, 6 bases. This CDR3 has 15 residues. Per the germline V gene, CDR1 is LGHNA and CDR2 is YNFKEQ. The ends were cut back, 3 bases at V and 3 bases at J, with 14 bases in the middle. CDR3 protein: CASSHFTGRDTEAFF. The CDR3 nucleotides are TGTGCCAGCAGCCACTTCACAGGGAGGGACACTGAAGCTTTCTTT.

This clone was seen a few times. The J gene is TRBJ2-1, the V gene TRBV6-6; 11 bases line up with TRBD1. V lost 5 bases, J lost 5 bases, and 8 bases stayed unmatched. The CDR3 sequence is 16 residues long. Germline CDR1 MNHNY, CDR2 SVGAGI (reference sequence). The CDR3: CASSTDRGLDHNEQFF. DNA of the CDR3: TGTGCCAGCAGTACGGACAGGGGGCTCGATCACAATGAGCAGTTCTTC.

This clone was recorded a few times. This chain joins TRBV11-3 and TRBJ2-1, with 8 bases that match TRBD1. Per germline, CDR1 SGHNT and CDR2 YENEEA. J lost 3 bases, V lost 5 bases, and 6 bases had no gene match. The CDR3 has 15 residues. Here the CDR3 reads CASSRGQGFYNEQFF. The CDR3 coding sequence is TGTGCCAGCAGCCGTGGACAGGGATTCTACAATGAGCAGTTCTTC.

This clone was observed a few times. V and J are TRBV7-8 and TRBJ2-7; the D is unclear. The CDR3 has 14 amino acids. V lost 1 base, J lost 4 bases, and 11 bases lay in between. From germline, CDR1 is SGHVS and CDR2 FQNEAQ. The CDR3: CASSLDLGRYEQYF. For the CDR3, the DNA is TGTGCCAGCAGCTTAGATCTAGGTCGGTACGAGCAGTACTTC.

This clone was observed a few times. Other DNA sequences from this sample encode an identical CDR3 as well. This chain joins TRBV18 and TRBJ1-1; D gene ambiguous. The CDR3 consists of 12 residues. Trimming took 3 bases from V and 3 from J, leaving 5 bases between them. Germline V gives CDR1 KGHSH, CDR2 LQKENI. The CDR3 DNA reads TGTGCCAGCTCACCTCGGGACACTGAAGCTTTCTTT. It yields the protein CASSPRDTEAFF. The full variable domain, rest sourced from reference TRBV18 and TRBJ1-1, is NAGVMQNPRHLVRRRGQEARLRCSPMKGHSHVYWYRQLPEEGLKFMVYLQKENIIDESGMPKERFSAEFPKEGPSILRIQQVVRGDSAAYFCASSPRDTEAFFGQGTRLTVV.

The chain joins TRBV4-2 to TRBJ2-5, with 10 bases that match TRBD2. This CDR3 is 15 amino acids long. Germline CDR1 LGHNA, CDR2 YNFKEQ. The trim removed 4 bases at V and 1 base at J, leaving 3 bases unmatched. The CDR3 loop is CASSPGLAVQETQYF. The CDR3, as DNA: TGTGCCAGCAGCCCTGGACTAGCGGTCCAAGAGACCCAGTACTTC.

The V call is TRBV9, the J call TRBJ2-4, with D possibly being TRBD1 (7 bases). Between the trimmed V and J ends, which lost 0 bases and 15 bases, there was a span of 19 bases. This CDR3 is built from 14 residues. Germline V gene lookup returns CDR1 SGDLS and CDR2 YYNGEE. CDR3 in amino acids: CASSVGIGGGGTYF. Written as DNA, the CDR3 is TGTGCCAGCAGCGTAGGGATCGGTGGAGGGGGCACGTACTTC.

The chain joins TRBV6-6 to TRBJ1-6; TRBD1 aligns across 7 bases. Losses at the gene ends were 8 bases for V and 10 bases for J; bases not matched to a gene: 17. The CDR3 covers 16 residues. Germline-derived CDR1 and CDR2 are MNHNY and SVGAGI (reference sequence). CDR3 in DNA: TGTGCCAGCTCCCTACGAGAAGGGGGCCTTGGGTCACCCCTCCACTTT. Protein sequence: CASSLREGGLGSPLHF.

This clone was seen repeatedly, ten times or more. The chain has TRBV30 and TRBJ2-7, with 8 bases identical to TRBD2. CDR3 length: 15 residues. From germline, CDR1 is GTSNPN and CDR2 SVGIG (reference sequence). V was pared by 1 base and J by 5 bases, with 10 bases of the junction left unmatched. CDR3 loop: CAWSAAGAAVHEQYF. The CDR3 DNA reads as TGTGCCTGGAGTGCAGCGGGGGCCGCCGTCCACGAGCAGTACTTC.

The chain employs TRBV4-3 and TRBJ2-7; D unresolved. Trimming left V 1 base short and J 3 bases short, with 13 bases between. Germline V gives CDR1 LGHNA, CDR2 YSLEER. The CDR3 loop spans 15 amino acids. CDR3 sequence reads: CASSQARNFVYEQYF. Here the CDR3 DNA reads TGCGCCAGCAGCCAAGCACGGAATTTCGTCTACGAGCAGTACTTC.

This clone was detected only a few times. The chain carries TRBV2 and TRBJ1-2; D not resolved. The CDR3 spans 12 residues. CDR1 and CDR2 (germline): SNHLY, FYNNEI. V lost 1 base and J 6 bases, leaving 6 bases between the germline ends. CDR3 loop: CASSEGLDGYTF. The CDR3 DNA sequence: TGTGCCAGCAGTGAAGGGCTCGATGGCTACACCTTC.

This clone was seen a few times. The gene calls are TRBV19 and TRBJ2-1, with 11 bases fitting TRBD2. V lost 6 bases, J lost 4 bases, and 11 bases stayed unmatched. The CDR3 contains 17 residues. Germline CDR1 LNHDA, CDR2 SQIVND (reference sequence). The CDR3 loop reads CASRGQPGLAVYNEQFF. The CDR3 DNA reads as TGTGCCAGTAGGGGCCAACCGGGACTAGCGGTTTACAATGAGCAGTTCTTC.

This clone has more than one count but fewer than ten. The V and J genes are TRBV5-1 and TRBJ2-5; a weak D match, TRBD1 (5 bases). The CDR3 is 15 residues long. CDR1 and CDR2 from the germline V gene are SGHRS and YFSETQ. V was shortened by 2 bases and J by 1 base, with 12 bases between the two germline ends. The CDR3 sequence: CASSFALQGQETQYF. CDR3 DNA: TGCGCCAGCAGCTTCGCCCTCCAGGGCCAAGAGACCCAGTACTTC.

This clone was seen more than once but under ten times. The chain employs TRBV25-1 and TRBJ1-5; no definite D call. The germline V gene has CDR1 MGHDK and CDR2 SYGVNS. The length of the CDR3 is 13 residues. V lost 2 bases and J 3 bases, leaving 5 bases between the germline ends. The DNA for the CDR3 is TGTGCCAGCAGTGAAAGAGCCAATCAGCCCCAGCATTTT. Its translation is CASSERANQPQHF. The complete variable domain, with remaining parts taken from reference TRBV25-1 and TRBJ1-5, reads EADIYQTPRYLVIGTGKKITLECSQTMGHDKMYWYQQDPGMELHLIHYSYGVNSTEKGDLSSESTVSRIRTEHFPLTLESARPSHTSQYLCASSERANQPQHFGDGTRLSIL.

The rearrangement joins TRBV5-1 to TRBJ2-1; TRBD1 matches at 8 bases. There are 12 residues in the CDR3. CDR1 is SGHRS, CDR2 YFSETQ, per germline. V was pared by 4 bases and J by 10 bases, with 4 bases of the junction left unmatched. CDR3 residues: CASSRDRREQFF. The CDR3 DNA sequence: TGCGCCAGCAGCAGGGACAGGAGGGAGCAGTTCTTC.

This clone came up a few times. The chain combines TRBV7-2 with TRBJ2-3; the D is unclear. The V end was cut by 1 base, the J end by 6 bases, with 8 bases between. From germline, CDR1 is SGHTA and CDR2 FQGNSA. This CDR3 contains 13 residues. The CDR3 DNA sequence: TGTGCCAGCAGCTTAGTCCACGGGGATACGCAGTATTTT. It translates to CASSLVHGDTQYF.